This is a list of T cell receptor beta chains from one sample in a study of T-cell memory formation after mild COVID-19. One entry per CDR3 protein, called by TCRdb with MiXCR from the 5' RACE reads. This sample carries about 470,000 distinct CDR3 sequences, 18% of them seen once, and the ten largest clones take 9% to 15%. Sequencing was performed on PBMCs or a T cell subset sorted from them (not recorded which). The receptor set was obtained from an adult woman who had mild COVID-19 (a few samples of this study predate the infection). Cell type and time point are not known. CDR3s include the opening cysteine and the closing phenylalanine or tryptophan. D genes are given only for firm matches. Size is stated for part of the rows, as once, few or many counts, or as a class when the clone is expanded.

j_gene	abundance	v_gene	d_gene	CDR3aa	CDR3nt
TRBJ2-3	NA	TRBV15	NA	CATSRDGSTDTQYF	TGTGCCACCAGCAGAGACGGGAGTACAGATACGCAGTATTTT
TRBJ2-2	few	TRBV4-1	NA	CASSQWQNTGELFF	TGCGCCAGCAGCCAATGGCAAAACACCGGGGAGCTGTTTTTT
TRBJ2-7	NA	TRBV20-1	NA	CSARARGSPYYEQYF	TGCAGTGCTAGGGCCCGGGGCAGCCCGTACTACGAGCAGTACTTC
TRBJ1-1	NA	TRBV29-1	TRBD1	CSVGAETGIKEAFF	TGCAGCGTTGGGGCCGAGACAGGGATTAAGGAAGCTTTCTTT
TRBJ2-5	few	TRBV10-3	NA	CAISEAETQYF	TGTGCCATCAGTGAGGCAGAGACCCAGTACTTC
TRBJ2-1	NA	TRBV29-1	TRBD1	CSVGTGVDEQFF	TGCAGCGTCGGGACAGGGGTCGATGAGCAGTTCTTC
TRBJ2-1	many	TRBV4-1	TRBD2	CASSPRTSGGALNEQFF	TGCGCCAGCAGCCCCAGGACTAGCGGGGGGGCCCTTAATGAGCAGTTCTTC
TRBJ2-4	few	TRBV27	NA	CASSFSHSAKNIQYF	TGTGCCAGCAGTTTTAGCCATTCGGCCAAAAACATTCAGTACTTC
TRBJ2-7	NA	TRBV5-4	NA	CASSAEGEQYF	TGTGCCAGCAGCGCCGAAGGCGAGCAGTACTTC
TRBJ1-1	NA	TRBV5-1	NA	CASSLGGGATEAFF	TGCGCCAGCAGCTTGGGAGGGGGGGCCACTGAAGCTTTCTTT
TRBJ2-2	many	TRBV9	NA	CASSVGTVNTGELFF	TGTGCCAGCAGCGTTGGGACGGTGAACACCGGGGAGCTGTTTTTT
TRBJ2-6	few	TRBV6-1	NA	CASGAWSGANVLTF	TGTGCCAGTGGGGCATGGTCTGGGGCCAACGTCCTGACTTTC
TRBJ2-1	few	TRBV7-6	NA	CASTPRANPFNEQFF	TGTGCCAGCACCCCCCGGGCTAACCCATTCAATGAGCAGTTCTTC
TRBJ2-7	few	TRBV10-3	TRBD1	CAISEGDRGLAYEQYF	TGTGCCATCAGTGAAGGCGACAGGGGGCTTGCCTACGAGCAGTACTTC
TRBJ2-3	NA	TRBV20-1	NA	CSARPVAVTDTQYF	TGCAGTGCTAGACCGGTAGCGGTCACAGATACGCAGTATTTT
TRBJ2-3	NA	TRBV12-3/TRBV12-4	TRBD2	CASSSQLAGLADTQYF	TGTGCCAGCAGTTCTCAACTAGCGGGGCTAGCAGATACGCAGTATTTT
TRBJ1-1	few	TRBV12-3/TRBV12-4	NA	CASSIRTVMNTEAFF	TGTGCCAGCAGTATCCGGACAGTTATGAACACTGAAGCTTTCTTT
TRBJ2-7	NA	TRBV5-5	TRBD2	CASSPEPGEGEQYF	TGTGCCAGCAGCCCCGAGCCGGGGGAGGGCGAGCAGTACTTC
TRBJ1-1	many	TRBV7-8	NA	CASSIITTVNTEAFF	TGTGCCAGCAGCATTATAACGACAGTGAACACTGAAGCTTTCTTT
TRBJ1-5	NA	TRBV6-1	NA	CASSENRNQPQHF	TGTGCCAGCAGTGAAAATCGTAATCAGCCCCAGCATTTT
TRBJ2-3	NA	TRBV25-1	NA	CASSELLADPKGTDTQYF	TGTGCCAGCAGTGAATTACTAGCAGATCCTAAGGGAACAGATACGCAGTATTTT
TRBJ1-2	few	TRBV3-1	NA	CASSQFLGKNYGYTF	TGTGCCAGCAGCCAATTTTTGGGCAAAAACTATGGCTACACCTTC
TRBJ1-3	NA	TRBV9	NA	CASSPRSATWSGNTIYF	TGTGCCAGCAGCCCCCGATCGGCAACGTGGTCTGGAAACACCATATATTTT
TRBJ2-3	NA	TRBV7-8	TRBD2	CASSQGRDYRDTQYF	TGTGCCAGCAGTCAAGGTCGGGACTACAGGGATACGCAGTATTTT
TRBJ2-1	many	TRBV27	TRBD1	CASLDRGPGGSSYNEQFF	TGTGCCAGCCTAGACAGGGGGCCGGGTGGTTCGTCCTACAATGAGCAGTTCTTC
TRBJ2-7	NA	TRBV20-1	TRBD2	CSARMETSRPPYEQYF	TGCAGTGCTAGAATGGAGACTAGCCGACCTCCCTACGAGCAGTACTTC
TRBJ2-5	NA	TRBV19	TRBD1	CATTGGSAETQYF	TGTGCCACTACAGGGGGGTCAGCAGAGACCCAGTACTTC
TRBJ2-1	few	TRBV7-9	NA	CASSLVDHGGRGGSYNEQFF	TGTGCCAGCAGCTTAGTGGACCACGGAGGGCGAGGGGGCTCCTACAATGAGCAGTTCTTC
TRBJ1-2	few	TRBV2	NA	CARVINYGYTF	TGTGCCAGGGTTATCAACTATGGCTACACCTTC
TRBJ1-1	many	TRBV5-1	NA	CASSEQGGNTEAFF	TGCGCCAGCAGCGAACAGGGCGGGAACACTGAAGCTTTCTTT
TRBJ1-2	few	TRBV20-1	NA	CSARDPAGIYGYTF	TGCAGTGCTAGAGATCCGGCGGGGATCTATGGCTACACCTTC
TRBJ2-1	few	TRBV4-3	TRBD1	CASSQADRPQQFF	TGCGCCAGCAGCCAGGCGGACAGGCCGCAGCAGTTCTTC
TRBJ1-1	few	TRBV10-3	TRBD1	CATSSGTGTEAFF	TGTGCCACCAGCTCCGGGACAGGCACTGAAGCTTTCTTT
TRBJ1-2	few	TRBV10-3	NA	CAISLNRAYGYTF	TGTGCCATCAGCCTGAACAGGGCCTATGGCTACACCTTC
TRBJ2-7	NA	TRBV7-9	TRBD1	CASSSGQGVSEQYF	TGTGCCAGCAGCTCGGGACAGGGGGTCAGCGAGCAGTACTTC
TRBJ1-6	few	TRBV5-1	TRBD1	CASSPGTATNSPLHF	TGCGCCAGCAGTCCGGGGACAGCCACGAATTCACCCCTCCACTTT
TRBJ2-3	NA	TRBV18	NA	CASSPRGSSDTQYF	TGTGCCAGCTCACCAAGGGGGAGTTCAGATACGCAGTATTTT
TRBJ1-5	few	TRBV11-2	NA	CASSRTFARNQPQHF	TGTGCCAGCAGCCGAACTTTCGCCCGAAATCAGCCCCAGCATTTT
TRBJ2-1	NA	TRBV7-3	TRBD2	CASSQTSGGGEQFF	TGTGCCAGCAGCCAGACTAGCGGGGGTGGTGAGCAGTTCTTC
TRBJ2-5	NA	TRBV12-3/TRBV12-4	TRBD2	CASSLLRLAGGPGETQYF	TGTGCCAGCAGTTTACTAAGACTAGCGGGGGGGCCGGGGGAGACCCAGTACTTC
TRBJ2-3	NA	TRBV7-9	TRBD2	CADTLKTSGGAGITDTQYF	TGTGCCGATACCTTGAAAACTAGCGGGGGGGCCGGAATAACAGATACGCAGTATTTT
TRBJ1-2	NA	TRBV12-3/TRBV12-4	NA	CASSLAPEYYGYTF	TGTGCCAGCAGTTTAGCGCCGGAATATTATGGCTACACCTTC
TRBJ2-7	few	TRBV19	NA	CASSIGGAETYEQYF	TGTGCCAGTAGTATAGGGGGGGCAGAAACCTACGAGCAGTACTTC
TRBJ2-7	many	TRBV9	NA	CASSVGTTTYEQYF	TGTGCCAGCAGCGTGGGGACGACCACCTACGAGCAGTACTTC
TRBJ2-3	NA	TRBV7-3	NA	CASSPSLGRDTQYF	TGTGCCAGCAGCCCGTCGTTGGGTCGGGATACGCAGTATTTT
TRBJ1-2	few	TRBV3-1	NA	CASSQDVQLIFLSPFSF	TGTGCCAGCAGCCAAGATGTCCAGCTTATTTTTCTCAGTCCTTTCTCCTTC
TRBJ1-1	NA	TRBV5-1	TRBD1	CASSWGDSTEAFF	TGCGCCAGCAGCTGGGGGGACAGCACTGAAGCTTTCTTT
TRBJ2-1	few	TRBV19	TRBD2	CASSMAGLAAVGKIF	TGTGCCAGTAGTATGGCGGGGCTAGCGGCAGTAGGTAAGATCTTC
TRBJ2-3	few	TRBV7-2	TRBD1	CASSLPQGRRGTQYF	TGTGCCAGCAGCTTACCACAGGGGAGAAGGGGTACGCAGTATTTT
TRBJ2-7	few	TRBV24-1	NA	CATSDPSQGHEQYF	TGTGCCACCAGTGACCCCTCCCAGGGCCACGAGCAGTACTTC
TRBJ2-5	few	TRBV7-3	TRBD1	CASSLGTGVDQETQYF	TGTGCCAGCAGCCTAGGGACAGGGGTCGACCAAGAGACCCAGTACTTC
TRBJ2-1	NA	TRBV6-5	NA	CASSYSTVPYNAQFF	TGTGCCAGCAGTTACTCGACAGTCCCCTACAATGCGCAGTTCTTC
TRBJ1-5	few	TRBV2	NA	CASRQTNSNQPQHF	TGTGCCAGCAGACAGACGAATAGCAATCAGCCCCAGCATTTT
TRBJ2-1	few	TRBV12-3/TRBV12-4	TRBD2	CASRLSGRRQFF	TGTGCCAGCAGGCTTAGCGGGCGTCGGCAGTTCTTC
TRBJ2-7	NA	TRBV2	NA	CASSDSSRQSIPYEQYF	TGTGCCAGCAGTGATTCGTCTAGACAATCGATCCCCTACGAGCAGTACTTC
TRBJ2-1	many	TRBV7-9	TRBD1	CASSLVPGGAYNEQFF	TGTGCCAGCAGCTTAGTCCCAGGGGGCGCCTACAATGAGCAGTTCTTC
TRBJ2-7	NA	TRBV11-1	NA	CASSSWTRSSYEQYF	TGTGCCAGCAGCTCTTGGACAAGGAGCTCCTACGAGCAGTACTTC
TRBJ2-7	many	TRBV5-5	NA	CASSLPPEDEQYF	TGTGCCAGCAGCTTGCCCCCTGAGGACGAGCAGTACTTC
TRBJ1-2	few	TRBV4-1	TRBD1	CASSPLGQAYGYTF	TGCGCCAGCAGCCCCTTGGGACAGGCCTATGGCTACACCTTC
TRBJ2-5	few	TRBV19	NA	CASSYDEQETQYF	TGTGCCAGTAGTTATGACGAGCAAGAGACCCAGTACTTC